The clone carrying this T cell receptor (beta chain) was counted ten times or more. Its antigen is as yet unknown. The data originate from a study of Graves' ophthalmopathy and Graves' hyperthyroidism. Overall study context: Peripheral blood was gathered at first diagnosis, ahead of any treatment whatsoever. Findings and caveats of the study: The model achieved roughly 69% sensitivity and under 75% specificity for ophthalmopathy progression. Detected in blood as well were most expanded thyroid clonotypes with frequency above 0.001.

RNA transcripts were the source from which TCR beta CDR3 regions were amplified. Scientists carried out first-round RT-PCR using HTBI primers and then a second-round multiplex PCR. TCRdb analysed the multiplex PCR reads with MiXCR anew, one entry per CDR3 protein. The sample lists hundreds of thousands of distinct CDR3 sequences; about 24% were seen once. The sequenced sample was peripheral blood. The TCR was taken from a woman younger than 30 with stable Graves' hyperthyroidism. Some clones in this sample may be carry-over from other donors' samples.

For the CDR3, the DNA is TGTGCCATCCGCGCCCTGGGACAGGGGAAGGGAAACACCATATATTTT. Protein: CAIRALGQGKGNTIYF. The J gene is TRBJ1-3, the V gene TRBV10-3; 10 bases are a match to TRBD1. CDR1 is ENHRY and CDR2 is SYGVKD in the germline V gene. This CDR3 contains 16 residues. Germline trimming cut 8 bases from V and 4 bases from J; bases unmatched to any gene: 11.